These 25 T cell receptor beta chains originate from one sample sequenced in a study of T cells in Graves' hyperthyroidism and ophthalmopathy. Amplification of TCR beta CDR3 regions used RNA as the template. The HTBI set primed first-round TCR CDR3 RT-PCR. From the multiplex PCR reads, TCRdb called clonotypes with MiXCR, one entry per CDR3 protein. The data show around 200,000 distinct CDR3 sequences, with 15% to 20% seen just once and under 35% held by the top ten. Sequencing input: blood. The receptors were gathered from a woman between 50 and 59 years old with Graves' hyperthyroidism.

This clonotype has ten or more counts. V gene TRBV9 combines with J gene TRBJ1-4; D ambiguous. Per the germline V gene, CDR1 is SGDLS and CDR2 is YYNGEE. With 4 bases removed from V and 0 bases from J, the gap between germline ends came to 13 bases. The CDR3 loop spans 16 amino acids. This CDR3 reads CASSPRTGATNEKLFF. CDR3 DNA: TGTGCCAGCAGCCCGAGAACGGGAGCAACTAATGAAAAACTGTTTTTT.

J is TRBJ1-1 and V is TRBV18; possible D gene TRBD1, 6 bases. This CDR3 spans 15 amino acids. Trimming left V 3 bases short and J 5 bases short, with 16 bases between. Germline lookup yields CDR1 KGHSH and CDR2 LQKENI. This chain's CDR3 is CASSPSRGSGTEAFF. Written as DNA, the CDR3 is TGTGCCAGCTCACCCTCTAGGGGGTCCGGAACTGAAGCTTTCTTT.

This clonotype was counted a few times. The rearrangement uses TRBV4-1 and TRBJ2-1, with D perhaps TRBD2 (7 bases). The CDR3 extends over 12 amino acids. CDR1 and CDR2 (germline): MGHRA, YSYEKL. V was shortened by 2 bases and J by 12 bases, with 11 bases between the two germline ends. CDR3 coding DNA: TGCGCCAGCAGCCAATCCGGGGGGCCGCAGTTCTTC. This translates into CASSQSGGPQFF.

This clonotype was recorded many times. The V gene is TRBV27, the J gene TRBJ2-3, with D perhaps TRBD2 (6 bases). The V and J ends lost 7 bases and 0 bases respectively, with 17 bases between them. The CDR3 sequence is 16 residues long. The germline V gene encodes CDR1 MNHEY and CDR2 SMNVEV (reference sequence). The CDR3 nucleotides read TGTGCCAGCACTCCCACCCCGGGAGTTAGCACAGATACGCAGTATTTT. Amino acid sequence: CASTPTPGVSTDTQYF.

About this clonotype: Given a much more abundant clone one base away, this may be a read error. The chain carries TRBV12-3 or TRBV12-4 and TRBJ1-5; D unclear. The CDR3 covers 16 residues. CDR3 region: CASSPSAADSNQPHHF. The DNA for the CDR3 is TGTGCCAGCAGTCCCAGCGCAGCTGATAGCAATCAGCCCCACCATTTT.

In this sample, this clonotype turned up a few times. Compared with germline, one end of the junction differs, possibly owing to a read error. The rearrangement links TRBV5-1 to TRBJ1-4; no clear D. The CDR3 length is 15 residues. The germline V gene has CDR1 SGHRS and CDR2 YFSETQ. CDR3 loop: CAGSLEKRGHEKLFF. CDR3 in DNA: TGCGCCGGCAGCTTAGAAAAACGGGGTCATGAAAAACTGTTTTTT.

This clonotype was observed many times. The chain recombines TRBV12-3 or TRBV12-4 with TRBJ2-5, with 9 bases fitting TRBD1. Unmatched junction bases numbered 9, after V lost 3 bases and J lost 4 bases. The CDR3 has 16 residues. The CDR3 nucleotides read TGTGCCAGCAGTTTGCATCGGACAGGGGCAGGAGAGACCCAGTACTTC. Encoded protein: CASSLHRTGAGETQYF.

The chain is built from TRBV20-1 and TRBJ2-3, with 11 positions matching TRBD2. The CDR3 sequence is 17 residues long. Germline trimming cut 3 bases from V and 0 bases from J; bases unmatched to any gene: 8. Germline values: CDR1 DFQATT, CDR2 SNEGSKA (reference sequence). The CDR3 sequence is CSASTSGRKSSTDTQYF. In nucleotides, the CDR3 is TGCAGTGCTAGTACTAGCGGGAGAAAATCTAGCACAGATACGCAGTATTTT.

This clonotype occurred many times. The genes are TRBV11-2 and TRBJ2-1; 7 bases fit TRBD2. V was clipped by 1 base and J by 9 bases; unmatched bases: 3. In germline, CDR1 is SGHAT, CDR2 FQNNGV. The CDR3 is 13 residues long. As DNA, the CDR3 is TGTGCCAGCAGCTTAGGGACTAGTAGTGAGCAGTTCTTC. It translates to CASSLGTSSEQFF.

The rearrangement joins TRBV18 to TRBJ1-5, with 9 bases that match TRBD1. The CDR3 has 15 amino acids. V lost 4 bases to trimming and J lost 4 bases; unmatched junction nucleotides: 5. The germline gives CDR1 KGHSH, CDR2 LQKENI. The CDR3 reads CASSRDGTGNQPQHF. The CDR3 bases are TGTGCCAGCTCACGGGACGGGACAGGGAATCAGCCCCAGCATTTT.

This clonotype was seen at least ten times. This sequence joins TRBV4-1 and TRBJ2-3, with 9 bases aligning to TRBD2. The CDR3 extends over 16 amino acids. Germline CDR1 MGHRA, CDR2 YSYEKL. The trim removed 1 base at V and 7 bases at J, leaving 9 bases unmatched. This CDR3 reads CASSQGVSGGGYTQYF. As DNA, the CDR3 is TGCGCCAGCAGCCAAGGTGTTAGCGGGGGAGGTTATACGCAGTATTTT.

This clonotype has ten or more counts. The rearrangement uses TRBV7-2 and TRBJ2-1, with D unresolved. Trimming removed 5 bases at V and 1 base at J, with 12 bases between. The CDR3 sequence is 15 residues long. CDR1 and CDR2 from the germline V gene are SGHTA and FQGNSA. CDR3: CASSTVLGSYNEQFF. The CDR3 region has the DNA TGTGCCAGCAGCACGGTCCTGGGATCCTACAATGAGCAGTTCTTC.

This chain joins TRBV19 and TRBJ1-1; TRBD1 agrees at 12 bases. This CDR3 comprises 16 residues. The germline V gene has CDR1 LNHDA and CDR2 SQIVND (reference sequence). J gave up 4 bases and V 4 bases, and 7 bases lay outside the gene matches. In nucleotides, the CDR3 is TGTGCCAGTAGTAGCCGGGACAGGGGGCATGGCACTGAAGCTTTCTTT. It translates to CASSSRDRGHGTEAFF.

This clonotype was detected ten times or more. The V gene is TRBV7-8, the J gene TRBJ2-5, with D perhaps TRBD1 or TRBD2 (5 bases each). Germline V gene data show CDR1 as SGHVS and CDR2 as FQNEAQ. Trimming cost V 6 bases and J 4 bases, with 12 bases left between them. This CDR3 comprises 13 residues. The CDR3 sequence is CASSLFGGETQYF. The CDR3 DNA reads as TGTGCCAGCAGTCTCTTTGGGGGAGAGACCCAGTACTTC.

This clonotype has at least ten counts. The gene calls are TRBV11-2 and TRBJ1-1, with D unresolved. Germline V gene sequence: CDR1 SGHAT, CDR2 FQNNGV. V shed 1 base and J shed 4 bases, with 4 bases lying between them. The CDR3 has 12 amino acids. The CDR3 spells CASSLVVTEAFF. CDR3 DNA sequence: TGTGCCAGCAGCTTAGTTGTCACTGAAGCTTTCTTT.

This clonotype was picked up a small number of times. The V gene is TRBV4-2, the J gene TRBJ2-1, with TRBD2 matching over 10 bases. There are 16 residues in the CDR3. The V gene's germline CDR1 is LGHNA and CDR2 YNFKEQ. V lost 1 base, J lost 7 bases, and 7 bases stayed unmatched. Here the CDR3 reads CASSQASGGAGNEQFF. For the CDR3, the DNA is TGTGCCAGCAGCCAAGCCAGCGGGGGGGCGGGGAATGAGCAGTTCTTC.

This clonotype was seen ten or more times. CDR3 DNA: TGTGCCAGCAGCTTAGATTTGGGGACAGGCCCCGAGCAGTACTTC. Its protein product is CASSLDLGTGPEQYF. V and J are TRBV11-2 and TRBJ2-7, with TRBD1 matching 8 bases. The CDR3 has 15 amino acids. CDR1 and CDR2 (germline): SGHAT, FQNNGV. Trimming took 0 bases from V and 6 from J; bases not matched to a gene: 7.

This clonotype was counted ten times or more. This chain connects TRBV2 to TRBJ2-7, with D perhaps matching TRBD2 (5 bases). V lost 7 bases and J lost 4, with 11 bases in between. The CDR3 runs to 12 residues. Germline V CDR1 and CDR2: SNHLY, FYNNEI. CDR3 sequence reads: CASNPDSYEQYF. CDR3 sequence (DNA): TGTGCCAGCAACCCGGACTCATACGAGCAGTACTTC.

This clonotype occurred many times. The chain recombines TRBV28 with TRBJ1-4, with D maybe TRBD1 (6 bases). Germline V CDR1 and CDR2: MDHEN, SYDVKM. CDR3 length: 14 amino acids. Trimming removed 2 bases from V and 5 bases from J, with 9 bases in between. The CDR3 loop reads CASSLDRMNEKLFF. The CDR3 nucleotides read TGTGCCAGCAGTTTAGACAGGATGAATGAAAAACTGTTTTTT.

This clonotype has ten or more counts. As DNA, the CDR3 is TGTGCCAGCAGCTTAGACTTGGCAGCCGGCTATGGCTACACCTTC. Translation: CASSLDLAAGYGYTF. The V call is TRBV7-9, the J call TRBJ1-2; the D is unclear. The germline gives CDR1 SEHNR, CDR2 FQNEAQ (reference sequence). The CDR3 is made up of 15 amino acids. V was pared by 1 base and J by 4 bases, with 13 bases between.

This chain joins TRBV28 and TRBJ1-6; D perhaps matches TRBD1 (5 bases). The CDR3 is 15 amino acids. From germline, CDR1 is MDHEN and CDR2 SYDVKM. V was pared by 5 bases and J by 7 bases, with 15 bases between. CDR3 in DNA: TGTGCCAGCAGTGGAAGGGGAATTCACAATTCACCCCTCCACTTT. This sequence encodes CASSGRGIHNSPLHF.

The chain links TRBV6-9 to TRBJ1-5, with TRBD1 matching over 9 bases. After removal of 4 bases from V and 3 bases from J, the junction contained 7 bases not matched to a gene. The CDR3 totals 16 residues. Germline V CDR1 and CDR2: MNHGY, SVAAGI. The DNA for the CDR3 is TGTGCCAGCAGTTCGGGCGGACAGGGGTACAATCAGCCCCAGCATTTT. It specifies CASSSGGQGYNQPQHF.

This clonotype was seen many times. The chain links TRBV2 to TRBJ1-2; 8 nucleotides line up with TRBD1. Germline lookup yields CDR1 SNHLY and CDR2 FYNNEI. The CDR3 sequence is 15 residues long. J lost 8 bases, V lost 2 bases, and 10 bases had no gene match. CDR3 in amino acids: CASSEMEDRESGYTF. CDR3 bases: TGTGCCAGCAGTGAAATGGAGGACAGGGAGTCCGGCTACACCTTC.

This chain joins TRBV13 and TRBJ2-1, with 8 bases lining up with TRBD1. V trimming: 5 bases; J trimming: 2 bases; junction bases outside the gene matches: 11. The length of the CDR3 is 17 residues. CDR1 and CDR2 (germline): PRHDT, FYEKMQ (reference sequence). This chain's CDR3 is CASSLETGGRPYNEQFF. The CDR3 region has the DNA TGTGCCAGCAGCCTAGAAACAGGGGGGAGACCCTACAATGAGCAGTTCTTC.

In this sample, this clonotype turned up many times. The chain is built from TRBV19 and TRBJ2-7; weak D call: TRBD1 (6 bases). CDR1 is LNHDA, CDR2 SQIVND, per germline (reference sequence). The V and J ends lost 7 bases and 3 bases respectively, with 10 bases between them. The length of the CDR3 is 12 residues. In DNA, the CDR3 is TGTGCCAGTATGGACAGCCACTACGAGCAGTACTTC. Translating gives CASMDSHYEQYF.